The 26 T cell receptor beta chains in this list originate from one sample, sequenced in a study of OX40 agonist ivuxolimab in advanced cancers. Measured with immunoSEQ multiplex PCR; TCRdb has only the in-frame clones, and not every one. The table lists 59,000 or so clones, 82% of them singletons. Material: CD4+ or CD8+ T cells sorted from blood, obtained in a trial of the OX40 agonist ivuxolimab. The source of these receptors is an adult with an advanced solid tumor such as melanoma, head and neck, liver or kidney cancer.

The CDR3, as DNA: TGTGCCAGCAACGGGGGGAACTATGGCTACACCTTC. Amino acids: CASNGGNYGYTF. The chain carries TRBV6-5 and TRBJ1-2; D is perhaps TRBD1 (5 bases). The germline CDR1 and CDR2 sequences are MNHEY and SVGAGI. The CDR3 loop spans 12 amino acids. V lost 7 bases and J 2 bases, leaving 8 bases between the germline ends.

The V and J genes are TRBV5-8 and TRBJ2-7; D is unclear. Trimming removed 0 bases at V and 7 bases at J, with 11 bases between. Germline V gene sequence: CDR1 SGHTS, CDR2 YDEGEE. The CDR3 covers 13 residues. The CDR3 loop is CASSLGRSWEQYF. CDR3 nucleotides: TGTGCCAGCAGCTTGGGCCGATCTTGGGAGCAGTACTTC.

The chain uses TRBV9 and TRBJ1-3; TRBD1 is a possible D gene (6 bases). This CDR3 is 16 amino acids long. V was pared by 3 bases and J by 0 bases, with 13 bases between. In germline, CDR1 is SGDLS, CDR2 YYNGEE. Written as DNA, the CDR3 is TGTGCCAGCAGCGCGGGACACTCGAGCTCTGGAAACACCATATATTTT. Residues: CASSAGHSSSGNTIYF.

The V gene is TRBV5-1, the J gene TRBJ2-1; tentatively, D is TRBD1 or TRBD2 (6 bases each). Trimming stripped 4 bases from V and 7 bases from J, with 21 bases between. Germline V lookup: CDR1 SGHRS, CDR2 YFSETQ. There are 16 residues in the CDR3. The CDR3, as DNA: TGCGCCAGCAGCGGGTTTTTGGGGGGCAGTGAAAATGAGCAGTTCTTC. Translated, it gives CASSGFLGGSENEQFF.

This chain joins TRBV29-1 and TRBJ2-1; 16 bases are a match to TRBD2. V was pared by 8 bases and J by 4 bases, with 8 bases of the junction left unmatched. The CDR3 runs 16 residues. Germline V CDR1 and CDR2: SQVTM, ANQGSEA. For the CDR3, the DNA is TGCAGCACCACGGGACTAGCGGGGGGGCAGTACAATGAGCAGTTCTTC. Its translation is CSTTGLAGGQYNEQFF.

The chain couples TRBV6-1 to TRBJ1-2; a weak D match, TRBD1 (5 bases). The CDR3 covers 13 residues. Germline V gene sequence: CDR1 MNHNS, CDR2 SASEGT. With 2 bases removed from V and 6 bases from J, the gap between germline ends came to 10 bases. The CDR3 loop is CASSERGSNGYTF. The CDR3 nucleotides read TGTGCCAGCAGTGAACGGGGGTCGAATGGCTACACCTTC.

The chain couples TRBV7-2 to TRBJ2-2; the D is unclear. Trimming removed 1 base at V and 9 bases at J, with 21 bases between. This CDR3 spans 17 amino acids. Germline V gene lookup returns CDR1 SGHTA and CDR2 FQGNSA. The CDR3 DNA reads TGTGCCAGCAGCTTAGAGGGATTAGGCAGGTATAGCAGGGAGCTGTTTTTT. Amino acids: CASSLEGLGRYSRELFF.

This rearrangement joins TRBV7-2 to TRBJ2-3; 8 nucleotides match TRBD1. The CDR3 sequence is 16 residues long. V was pared by 4 bases and J by 5 bases, with 11 bases of the junction left unmatched. CDR1 is SGHTA and CDR2 is FQGNSA in the germline V gene. The CDR3 sequence is CASSSTGTGVLDTQYF. CDR3 bases: TGTGCCAGCAGCTCGACCGGGACAGGTGTGTTAGATACGCAGTATTTT.

This clone was detected only once. This chain uses TRBV5-1 with TRBJ2-5; 9 positions match TRBD2. V was pared by 4 bases and J by 7 bases, with 8 bases of the junction left unmatched. CDR1 is SGHRS and CDR2 is YFSETQ in the germline V gene. This CDR3 spans 14 amino acids. CDR3 sequence: CASSVTSGTGTQYF. In nucleotides, the CDR3 is TGCGCCAGCAGCGTGACTAGCGGTACGGGGACCCAGTACTTC.

The chain employs TRBV2 and TRBJ2-2; 7 nucleotides align to TRBD1. V lost 4 bases to trimming and J lost 6 bases; unmatched junction nucleotides: 8. Germline V gene lookup returns CDR1 SNHLY and CDR2 FYNNEI. This CDR3 spans 15 amino acids. CDR3 region: CASSVRQGAPGELFF. CDR3 sequence (DNA): TGTGCCAGCAGTGTGAGACAGGGAGCCCCCGGGGAGCTGTTTTTT.

The chain employs TRBV27 and TRBJ2-5; D might be TRBD1 or TRBD2, each matching 6 bases. This CDR3 has 15 residues. Between the trimmed V and J ends, which lost 2 bases and 4 bases, there was a span of 14 bases. Germline CDR1 reads MNHEY; CDR2 reads SMNVEV (reference sequence). The DNA of the CDR3 is TGTGCCAGCAGTTTACCCCGGGGGCAGGGAGAGACCCAGTACTTC. Translation gives CASSLPRGQGETQYF.

The chain recombines TRBV7-9 with TRBJ1-1; D not resolved. CDR1 is SEHNR and CDR2 is FQNEAQ in the germline V gene (reference sequence). The CDR3 consists of 13 residues. V lost 0 bases and J 3 bases, leaving 5 bases between the germline ends. The DNA for the CDR3 is TGTGCCAGCAGCTTAGCAAGGTACACTGAAGCTTTCTTT. It yields the protein CASSLARYTEAFF.

This clone occurred once. This rearrangement joins TRBV25-1 to TRBJ2-5, with D uncertain. V was pared by 0 bases and J by 5 bases, with 13 bases between. CDR1 MGHDK and CDR2 SYGVNS come from the germline V gene. The CDR3 contains 15 residues. The DNA of the CDR3 is TGTGCCAGCAGTGAATATGGGCAGGATGGGGAGACCCAGTACTTC. It yields the protein CASSEYGQDGETQYF.

The V and J genes are TRBV11-2 and TRBJ2-1; 7 nucleotides line up with TRBD2. Germline lookup yields CDR1 SGHAT and CDR2 FQNNGV. J was trimmed by 2 bases and V by 0 bases; bases with no gene match: 7. The CDR3 sequence is 17 residues long. The CDR3 sequence: CASSLDGGGSPYNEQFF. The CDR3 nucleotides read TGTGCCAGCAGCTTAGATGGGGGGGGAAGCCCCTACAATGAGCAGTTCTTC.

The chain links TRBV29-1 to TRBJ2-3, with TRBD1 matching 10 bases. J gave up 4 bases and V 6 bases, and 13 bases lay outside the gene matches. CDR1 is SQVTM, CDR2 ANQGSEA, per germline. The CDR3 contains 16 residues. The CDR3 nucleotides are TGCAGCGTGGGGACAGGGGCCACGGCGGTACCAGATACGCAGTATTTT. It codes for CSVGTGATAVPDTQYF.

This rearrangement joins TRBV5-1 to TRBJ2-5; TRBD1 matches 8 bases. This CDR3 region has 15 residues. Germline-derived CDR1 and CDR2 are SGHRS and YFSETQ. V lost 4 bases and J lost 5; bases outside the gene matches: 10. CDR3 nucleotides: TGCGCCAGCAGCAGGACAGGGTTAGATGGGGAGACCCAGTACTTC. It specifies CASSRTGLDGETQYF.

This chain connects TRBV4-1 to TRBJ2-7; 10 positions match TRBD2. The CDR3 runs to 16 residues. Looked up from germline, CDR1 is MGHRA and CDR2 is YSYEKL. Trimming at V came to 3 bases and at J to 2 bases, leaving 7 bases not matched to a gene. Here the CDR3 reads CASSHPGTSVAYEQYF. Written as DNA, the CDR3 is TGCGCCAGCAGCCACCCCGGGACTAGCGTCGCCTACGAGCAGTACTTC.

The chain employs TRBV27 and TRBJ1-1; no reliable D call. Trimming stripped 5 bases from V and 3 bases from J, with 16 bases between. This CDR3 is built from 15 residues. Germline V gene sequence: CDR1 MNHEY, CDR2 SMNVEV (reference sequence). This chain's CDR3 is CASSPRAQRDTEAFF. DNA for the CDR3: TGTGCCAGCAGTCCAAGGGCCCAACGGGACACTGAAGCTTTCTTT.

This clone has only one observation. The chain carries TRBV9 and TRBJ1-2; TRBD1 might be the D (6 bases). The CDR3 has 15 residues. Germline V gene lookup returns CDR1 SGDLS and CDR2 YYNGEE. Trimming took 0 bases from V and 5 from J, leaving 14 bases between them. CDR3 in DNA: TGTGCCAGCAGCGTAGCCTCGGGAACAGGGTATGGCTACACCTTC. As protein: CASSVASGTGYGYTF.

As DNA, the CDR3 is TGTGCCAGCAGCTTTTCGCACTATGGCTACACCTTC. It yields the protein CASSFSHYGYTF. This sequence joins TRBV7-6 and TRBJ1-2; D unresolved. CDR1 and CDR2 from the germline V gene are SGHVS and FNYEAQ. The V end lost 3 bases, the J end lost 3 bases, and 5 bases lay between the germline ends. This CDR3 contains 12 residues.

CDR3 in DNA: TGTGCCAGCAGCTTAGGCGGGAGACTTCAAGAGACCCAGTACTTC. As protein: CASSLGGRLQETQYF. The chain carries TRBV11-1 and TRBJ2-5; 7 nucleotides line up with TRBD2. The V gene end was trimmed by 1 base and the J gene end by 2 bases; junction bases not matched to a gene: 4. Germline CDR1 reads SGHAT; CDR2 reads FQDESV (reference sequence). The CDR3 totals 15 residues.

V is TRBV7-2 and J is TRBJ1-6, with D uncertain. The CDR3 loop spans 16 amino acids. Trimming took 11 bases from V and 0 from J, leaving 17 bases between them. CDR1 is SGHTA and CDR2 is FQGNSA in the germline V gene. The CDR3 bases are TGTGCCGTCCCGGAGTCGATAAGCTCCTATAATTCACCCCTCCACTTT. Translating it yields CAVPESISSYNSPLHF.

J is TRBJ2-1 and V is TRBV5-6; TRBD2 matches at 11 bases. J lost 2 bases, V lost 3 bases, and 10 bases had no gene match. CDR3 length: 18 amino acids. Germline V gene data show CDR1 as SGHDT and CDR2 as YYEEEE. The DNA of the CDR3 is TGTGCCAGCAGCTCGGGAGGTAGCGGGGGGGCCCCCTACAATGAGCAGTTCTTC. It codes for CASSSGGSGGAPYNEQFF.

A few counts support this clone. The V gene is TRBV27, the J gene TRBJ2-7, with 7 bases lining up with TRBD2. Germline V lookup: CDR1 MNHEY, CDR2 SMNVEV (reference sequence). The CDR3 consists of 13 residues. Trimming cost V 2 bases and J 3 bases; bases outside gene matches: 1. The CDR3 sequence is CASSLREGYEQYF. The CDR3, as DNA: TGTGCCAGCAGTTTAAGGGAGGGCTACGAGCAGTACTTC.

The chain combines TRBV7-3 with TRBJ2-5; 10 bases match TRBD1. The V gene's germline CDR1 is SGHTA and CDR2 FQGTGA. The V and J ends lost 5 bases and 2 bases, in that order; junction bases with no gene match: 5. This CDR3 contains 15 residues. In DNA form, the CDR3 reads TGTGCCAGCAGCAAGGGACAGGGGATTCAAGAGACCCAGTACTTC. As protein: CASSKGQGIQETQYF.

This chain joins TRBV28 and TRBJ2-1, with D perhaps matching TRBD2 (7 bases). In germline, CDR1 is MDHEN, CDR2 SYDVKM. V dropped 5 bases and J dropped 4 bases, with 18 bases sitting between them. This CDR3 spans 16 amino acids. The CDR3 protein is CASSLRGGTRYNEQFF. The CDR3 nucleotides read TGTGCCAGCAGTCTAAGGGGAGGGACACGGTACAATGAGCAGTTCTTC.